The rows below give T cell receptor beta chains drawn from one sample of a study of shared clonotypes between healthy human individuals. Assay: immunoSEQ multiplex PCR; the TCRdb copy retains only in-frame clones and omits some. The table has about 2.2 million clones, about 92% seen once; the top ten hold 1.5% to 2%. The sample consisted of naive CD8+ T cells from PBMCs. These receptors originate from a man aged 18-30 years in good health. Some clones in this sample may be carry-over from other donors' samples. CDR3s include the opening cysteine and the closing phenylalanine or tryptophan. D genes are given only for firm matches. Size values are once, few and many counts, or a class for expanded clones, and some rows have none.

J gene,D gene,clone size,CDR3 length,V gene,CDR3 protein,CDR3 DNA
TRBJ2-7,TRBD2,NA,16,TRBV11-2,CASSLLAGVLSYEQYF,TGTGCCAGCAGCTTACTAGCGGGAGTGTTATCCTACGAGCAGTACTTC
TRBJ1-2,NA,NA,16,TRBV27,CASSLWGTGSGYGYTF,TGTGCCAGCAGTTTATGGGGCACAGGGTCGGGCTATGGCTACACCTTC
TRBJ1-1,NA,NA,13,TRBV7-2,CASSLGRHTEAFF,TGTGCCAGCAGCTTAGGGCGCCACACTGAAGCTTTCTTT
TRBJ1-2,NA,NA,14,TRBV7-9,CASSSGVIAVGYTF,TGTGCCAGCAGCTCAGGGGTTATAGCGGTTGGCTACACCTTC
TRBJ2-1,TRBD1,NA,14,TRBV5-1,CASSLQGAKDEQFF,TGCGCCAGCAGCTTGCAGGGGGCAAAGGATGAGCAGTTCTTC
TRBJ1-1,NA,NA,15,TRBV15,CATSRAKHMNTEAFF,TGTGCCACCAGCAGAGCCAAACACATGAACACTGAAGCTTTCTTT
TRBJ2-1,NA,NA,14,TRBV7-6,CASSLLSSYNEQFF,TGTGCCAGCAGCCTGCTGAGCTCCTACAATGAGCAGTTCTTC
TRBJ1-2,NA,NA,16,TRBV9,CASSAKDTGTHYGYTF,TGTGCCAGCAGCGCAAAGGACACCGGGACACACTATGGCTACACCTTC
TRBJ2-7,TRBD1,NA,13,TRBV9,CASSAQGANEQYF,TGTGCCAGCAGCGCGCAGGGGGCAAACGAGCAGTACTTC
TRBJ1-5,NA,few,15,TRBV30,CAWEDGSSPNQPQHF,TGTGCCTGGGAGGACGGGTCTTCCCCGAATCAGCCCCAGCATTTT
TRBJ2-7,NA,NA,14,TRBV11-2,CASSLPGEYYEQYF,TGTGCCAGCAGCTTACCAGGGGAGTACTACGAGCAGTACTTC